This T cell receptor beta chain was identified in a study of shared clonotypes between healthy human individuals (dated by TCRdb to 2018 to 2021). Notes on the research overall: The cohort included three men and two women between 18 and 49 years of age. For each donor, three plates each were used for CD4 naive and CD4 memory, two plates were used for CD8 naive, and one plate was used for CD8 memory. The study deeply sequenced blood TCR repertoires of about 5 healthy adults to estimate repertoire size and the extent of clonotype sharing between individuals. Different laboratories and diverse techniques were used to prepare libraries and sequence TCR repertoires, to increase sequencing depth and limit assay-specific biases. Per donor, leukapheresis produced somewhere between about 0.85 and 9.5 billion PBMCs. Study-wide findings and limitations: Naive subsets generally had larger estimated clonotype richness than memory subsets. Around 5.4% of naive CD4, 3.5% of naive CD8, around 2.3% of memory CD4, and 0.4% of memory CD8 clonotypes were shared across several donors. Because the study included only a small number of donors, the genetic and exposure-history diversity represented was limited. Clonotypes shared by all four sorted-subset donors showed higher generation probabilities than non-shared clonotypes. Only blood was sampled, and tissue TCR repertoires likely differ from those in blood. Rarefaction of sorted-subset datasets indicated incomplete sequencing despite the large sequencing depth. Pairwise subsampling led to the expectation that sequencing depth would affect the degree of clonotype sharing among donors.

This clone was seen a few times. The target of this receptor is not known. Qualities for individual bases were not recorded, and no much larger clone is one base off. CDR1 and CDR2 were assigned from the germline V gene as WSHSY and SAAADI. V trim: 4 bases; J trim: 9 bases; unmatched bases: 7. The CDR3 covers 13 residues, taking in both the cysteine and the phenylalanine. The kept DNA is CDR3 alone, 39 bases in frame from the first base. Using the deep immunoSEQ assay, multiplex PCR amplified TCR CDR3 regions from genomic DNA. For each cell subset, the extracted genomic DNA was distributed evenly across all wells of several immunoSEQ 96-well plates, and each plate served as one replicate. For sorted subsets, each replicate PCR was loaded with about 200 ng genomic DNA, equivalent to some 31,000 T cell genomes. The purified libraries were quantified using a Qubit 3.0 fluorometer, sized with a Bioanalyzer 2100, and then quantified again using the KAPA Library Quantification kit. A separate single-read 150-cycle Illumina NextSeq 550 flow cell was used to sequence each immunoSEQ 96-well plate. In the authors' own workflow: Because the immunoSEQ output held only junctional sequences and lacked quality scores, the filtering could not match the filtering applied to full-length reads. To assign V/J genes and CDR3, sequences were annotated against IMGT germline references using PyIR, a Python wrapper for IgBLAST v1.9. Reads were filtered out if the reads had weak V/J assignments (E-value above 1e-6), no CDR3, stop codons, out-of-frame junctions, or ambiguous translated residues. A V3J clonotype was defined by an identical inferred V gene, J gene, and CDR3 amino acid sequence. The percentage overlap between two repertoires was calculated by dividing the number of shared unique clonotypes by the size of the smaller repertoire. Three approaches were used to assess repertoire richness: RTK rarefaction, the Chao1 estimator, and Recon v2.1 estimates of unobserved clonotypes. Generation probabilities for all TCRbeta clonotypes obtained by the gDNA method from a handful of donors were computed using OLGA. Sourced from immuneACCESS, this table was stored by TCRdb with only in-frame sequences that have V and J called. A share of the clones is absent; for the studies checked, an unresolved V gene accounts for under half, and the remainder has no known explanation. That table is the source of V, J and clone size, and D and trimming were worked out from the DNA. The sample includes hundreds of thousands of clones, with over 65% observed a single time. Together, the top ten hold over 1.5% of the sample.

The donors were healthy, HIV-negative adults who had no recently reported acute infections or vaccinations. Every donor was a Caucasian adult living in Nashville, Tennessee, USA. CD4+ T cells were enriched through magnetic negative selection, after which naive cells were positively selected on CD45RA and the remaining negative fraction served as the memory subset. After blood collection by leukapheresis, PBMCs were isolated using Ficoll-Histopaque density gradient centrifugation and then cryopreserved in the vapor phase of liquid nitrogen. Purity and quantity of every magnetically sorted T cell population were checked by analytical flow cytometry. Each sorted fraction had its genomic DNA isolated and then quantified by UV absorbance on a Nanodrop 2000c.

This sequence uses TRBV10-2 and TRBJ1-1, with TRBD1 matching 8 junction bases. Material: memory CD4+ T cells sorted from blood. The cell subset or site label, as the study defines it: CD45RA-negative fraction. The clonotype was recovered from a woman aged 25 to 39 in good health. The DNA sequence follows: TGCGCCAGCAGTGTTTCAGGGGGCAGGCAAGCTTTCTTT. Its product reads: CASSVSGGRQAFF.